This T cell receptor beta chain was sequenced during a study of T cell responses to AZD1222 COVID-19 vaccine. Study findings and constraints: Only five or six individuals given AZD1222 were seropositive at baseline.

Sequencing was performed with immunoSEQ multiplex PCR; in TCRdb, only in-frame clones are kept and a portion is missing. This sample has some 140,000 clones, with 88% found just once. Of note for this clone: Its antigen is not identified.

CDR1 is SGDLS, CDR2 YYNGEE, per germline. Germline trimming cut 2 bases from V and 1 base from J; bases unmatched to any gene: 4. CDR3 length: 15 amino acids. The sequencing here drew on peripheral blood, taken on day 0 of AZD1222 vaccination. The chain has TRBV9 and TRBJ2-3; 7 bases agree with TRBD1. The clonotype comes from an adult in good health. The CDR3 DNA reads as TGTGCCAGCAGCGTGCAGGGGGTTGGCACAGATACGCAGTATTTT. Translating it yields CASSVQGVGTDTQYF.